These 26 T cell receptor beta chains came from one sample sequenced in a study of blood T cell repertoires in COVID-19. Profiled with immunoSEQ multiplex PCR; TCRdb holds only in-frame clones, not every one. The profile shows 470,000 or so clones, 87% of them singletons. The sample consisted of PBMCs or T cells enriched from blood (not recorded which). These TCRs come from a woman younger than 35 with acute COVID-19.

The J gene is TRBJ2-5, the V gene TRBV29-1; D gene unclear. The CDR3 has 13 amino acids. Deletions cut 4 bases from V and 2 bases from J, with 11 bases between. The V gene's germline CDR1 is SQVTM and CDR2 ANQGSEA. CDR3 bases: TGCAGCGTTGGGGTTTTGACACAAGAGACCCAGTACTTC. This sequence encodes CSVGVLTQETQYF.

The chain uses TRBV10-2 and TRBJ1-6; D is ambiguous. V gave up 8 bases and J gave up 9 bases, with 14 bases separating them. Germline-derived CDR1 and CDR2 are WSHSY and SAAADI. The CDR3 contains 13 residues. The CDR3, as DNA: TGCGCCAGCCTGGAGCTTAGCGGTTCACCCCTCCACTTT. This codes for CASLELSGSPLHF.

In its sample, this clone was seen once. V gene TRBV28 combines with J gene TRBJ2-1; TRBD2 matches 10 bases. CDR1 and CDR2 (germline): MDHEN, SYDVKM. V dropped 7 bases and J dropped 9; count of bases not matched to a gene: 12. CDR3 length: 15 residues. DNA for the CDR3: TGTGCCAGCACCCTTGGGGCTAGCGGGGGCACTGAGCAGTTCTTC. Translated, it gives CASTLGASGGTEQFF.

The CDR3 coding sequence is TGTGCCAGCAGCCAAAATCATAGAGCTAGCGGGAGTTTCCTCCGCTCCTACAATGAGCAGTTCTTC. Translation: CASSQNHRASGSFLRSYNEQFF. This chain links TRBV28 with TRBJ2-1; 10 bases agree with TRBD2. V shed 6 bases, J shed 0 bases, and the junction held 23 bases outside the gene matches. The CDR3 covers 22 residues. Germline CDR1 is MDHEN and CDR2 is SYDVKM.

This chain uses TRBV5-6 with TRBJ2-2, with 8 bases aligning to TRBD2. Unmatched junction bases numbered 4, after V lost 2 bases and J lost 1 base. This CDR3 is built from 16 residues. CDR1 is SGHDT, CDR2 YYEEEE, per germline. The CDR3 DNA reads TGTGCCAGCAGCTTCCACACTAGCGGGAACACCGGGGAGCTGTTTTTT. This sequence encodes CASSFHTSGNTGELFF.

This chain links TRBV2 with TRBJ1-4; a weak D match, TRBD1 (5 bases). The germline CDR1 and CDR2 sequences are SNHLY and FYNNEI. V lost 2 bases and J lost 0, with 7 bases in between. The CDR3 has 15 amino acids. The CDR3 here is CASSEQGSTNEKLFF. CDR3 coding DNA: TGTGCCAGCAGTGAACAGGGCTCAACTAATGAAAAACTGTTTTTT. The variable domain in full, with the rest retrieved from reference TRBV2 and TRBJ1-4, is EPEVTQTPSHQVTQMGQEVILRCVPISNHLYFYWYRQILGQKVEFLVSFYNNEISEKSEIFDDQFSVERPDGSNFTLKIRSTKLEDSAMYFCASSEQGSTNEKLFFGSGTQLSVL.

This rearrangement joins TRBV28 to TRBJ2-3; perhaps TRBD2 as D (6 bases). CDR3 length: 16 residues. Trimming left V 4 bases short and J 0 bases short, with 14 bases between. Germline assignment: CDR1 MDHEN and CDR2 SYDVKM. CDR3 loop: CASSSSRLVSTDTQYF. CDR3 nucleotides: TGTGCCAGCAGTTCAAGTCGACTAGTGAGCACAGATACGCAGTATTTT.

The rearrangement joins TRBV30 to TRBJ1-2; 7 nucleotides agree with TRBD1. This CDR3 spans 13 amino acids. The trim removed 2 bases at V and 7 bases at J, leaving 7 bases unmatched. CDR1 is GTSNPN, CDR2 SVGIG, per germline (reference sequence). CDR3 nucleotide sequence: TGTGCCTGGAGTTTACAGGGGACGACTGGCTACACCTTC. Translated, it gives CAWSLQGTTGYTF.

This clone came up once. This sequence joins TRBV7-3 and TRBJ2-1; TRBD2 matches at 10 bases. In germline, CDR1 is SGHTA, CDR2 FQGTGA. V dropped 5 bases and J dropped 4; count of bases not matched to a gene: 5. The CDR3 runs 15 residues. The chain's CDR3 is CASSRAGGRYNEQFF. DNA of the CDR3: TGTGCCAGCAGCCGAGCGGGGGGGCGTTACAATGAGCAGTTCTTC.

This chain uses TRBV28 with TRBJ1-2; D is undetermined. This CDR3 spans 10 amino acids. V shed 8 bases and J shed 8 bases, with 9 bases lying between them. Germline CDR1 reads MDHEN; CDR2 reads SYDVKM. The CDR3 DNA follows: TGTGCCAGCGGCGAGGGAGGCTACACCTTC. Amino acid sequence: CASGEGGYTF.

The chain employs TRBV28 and TRBJ2-7, with 10 bases lining up with TRBD1. This CDR3 contains 17 residues. Losses at the gene ends were 3 bases for V and 3 bases for J; bases not matched to a gene: 11. Germline values: CDR1 MDHEN, CDR2 SYDVKM. CDR3 region: CASSFIPMGQGYYEQYF. Here the CDR3 DNA reads TGTGCCAGCAGTTTTATCCCCATGGGACAGGGGTACTACGAGCAGTACTTC. The entire variable domain, with the rest obtained from reference TRBV28 and TRBJ2-7, is as follows: DVKVTQSSRYLVKRTGEKVFLECVQDMDHENMFWYRQDPGLGLRLIYFSYDVKMKEKGDIPEGYSVSREKKERFSLILESASTNQTSMYLCASSFIPMGQGYYEQYFGPGTRLTVT.

The CDR3 sequence: CASRGSTAEQPQHF. The CDR3 region has the DNA TGTGCCAGCAGAGGGTCCACGGCGGAACAGCCCCAGCATTTT. The chain employs TRBV19 and TRBJ1-5; D not certain. This CDR3 is built from 14 residues. The germline gives CDR1 LNHDA, CDR2 SQIVND (reference sequence). The ends were cut back, 9 bases at V and 7 bases at J, with 19 bases in the middle.

The chain is built from TRBV7-2 and TRBJ2-3, with D maybe TRBD1 (6 bases). The V gene's germline CDR1 is SGHTA and CDR2 FQGNSA. This CDR3 region has 16 residues. The ends were cut back, 5 bases at V and 2 bases at J, with 17 bases in the middle. The CDR3 DNA reads as TGTGCCAGCAGCCTCATCCGGGACACCGACACAGATACGCAGTATTTT. This gives the protein CASSLIRDTDTDTQYF.

This chain uses TRBV27 with TRBJ2-7; TRBD1 matches 7 bases. Per the germline V gene, CDR1 is MNHEY and CDR2 is SMNVEV (reference sequence). This CDR3 is built from 15 residues. Trimming cost V 8 bases and J 3 bases; bases outside gene matches: 13. CDR3 nucleotide sequence: TGTGCCAGCCGTGCGAGCCGGGACAGATTCTACGAGCAGTACTTC. Its protein product is CASRASRDRFYEQYF.

The chain employs TRBV15 and TRBJ1-2; TRBD1 matches 8 bases. This CDR3 has 16 residues. J lost 7 bases, V lost 0 bases, and 10 bases had no gene match. The germline V gene encodes CDR1 LNHNV and CDR2 YYDKDF (reference sequence). CDR3 DNA: TGTGCCACCAGCAGAGATAAAACCCGACAGGGGAGTGGCTACACCTTC. This encodes CATSRDKTRQGSGYTF.

CDR3 residues: CASSFFRAYGYTF. CDR3 DNA sequence: TGTGCCAGCAGCTTCTTCAGGGCCTATGGCTACACCTTC. V usage is TRBV7-6 and J usage is TRBJ1-2; TRBD1 might be the D (5 bases). The germline V gene encodes CDR1 SGHVS and CDR2 FNYEAQ. The CDR3 runs to 13 residues. V shed 3 bases and J shed 4 bases, with 9 bases lying between them.

The chain carries TRBV9 and TRBJ2-1; 13 positions agree with TRBD2. V trimming: 3 bases; J trimming: 7 bases; junction bases outside the gene matches: 1. Germline loops: CDR1 SGDLS, CDR2 YYNGEE. CDR3 size: 14 residues. The CDR3 protein is CASSGTSGRNEQFF. The CDR3 bases are TGTGCCAGCAGCGGGACTAGCGGGAGAAATGAGCAGTTCTTC.

V and J are TRBV7-9 and TRBJ2-3; TRBD2 matches at 8 bases. Trimming removed 0 bases from V and 0 bases from J; junction bases left unmatched: 2. The CDR3 length is 16 residues. CDR1 is SEHNR, CDR2 FQNEAQ, per germline (reference sequence). CDR3: CASSLASSGSTDTQYF. In nucleotides, the CDR3 is TGTGCCAGCAGCTTAGCCTCTAGCGGGAGCACAGATACGCAGTATTTT.

The table lists this clone with a count of one. The V and J genes are TRBV2 and TRBJ1-3; 8 bases fit TRBD1. The trim removed 7 bases at V and 5 bases at J, leaving 4 bases unmatched. The germline V gene encodes CDR1 SNHLY and CDR2 FYNNEI. The CDR3 is made up of 13 amino acids. The CDR3 bases are TGTGCCAGCAACGGACAGGGAAGAAACACCATATATTTT. As protein: CASNGQGRNTIYF.

This clone was counted a few times. The V gene is TRBV10-3, the J gene TRBJ1-1; D gene ambiguous. The CDR3 totals 13 residues. Germline V gene sequence: CDR1 ENHRY, CDR2 SYGVKD. The ends were cut back, 0 bases at V and 5 bases at J, with 7 bases in the middle. The CDR3 DNA reads TGTGCCATCAGTGAGTCGGCGGGGACTGAAGCTTTCTTT. It yields the protein CAISESAGTEAFF.

This chain connects TRBV7-9 to TRBJ1-5; D is uncertain. Germline values: CDR1 SEHNR, CDR2 FQNEAQ (reference sequence). The CDR3 totals 15 residues. V lost 4 bases and J 0 bases, leaving 10 bases between the germline ends. The CDR3 spells CASSSEQDSNQPQHF. The CDR3 DNA reads as TGTGCCAGCAGCTCCGAGCAGGATAGCAATCAGCCCCAGCATTTT.

Concerning this clone itself: The sample has other DNA sequences that encode this CDR3 too. V gene TRBV9 combines with J gene TRBJ1-2, with 7 positions matching TRBD1. CDR3 size: 14 residues. Germline V lookup: CDR1 SGDLS, CDR2 YYNGEE. The ends lost 4 bases at V and 1 base at J; junction bases unmatched: 4. CDR3 in DNA: TGTGCCAGCAGCCCCGGACAGGATAACTATGGCTACACCTTC. Its translation is CASSPGQDNYGYTF.

This CDR3 reads CASSSGTVIDYGYTF. The DNA for the CDR3 is TGTGCCAGCAGTTCCGGGACAGTTATAGACTATGGCTACACCTTC. V usage is TRBV25-1 and J usage is TRBJ1-2; 7 nucleotides agree with TRBD1. The CDR3 length is 15 residues. Germline CDR1 MGHDK, CDR2 SYGVNS. With V trimmed by 5 bases and J by 3 bases, 9 bases remained unmatched.

The chain is built from TRBV19 and TRBJ1-5; 10 positions match TRBD1. The CDR3 spans 15 residues. The V and J ends lost 7 bases and 6 bases, in that order; junction bases with no gene match: 9. CDR1 and CDR2 from the germline V gene are LNHDA and SQIVND (reference sequence). The CDR3 DNA reads as TGTGCCAGTATCACCGGGACAGGGGTTGGTCAGCCCCAGCATTTT. It specifies CASITGTGVGQPQHF.

The chain has TRBV19 and TRBJ1-4; D gene unclear. This CDR3 has 15 residues. Germline loops: CDR1 LNHDA, CDR2 SQIVND (reference sequence). The V gene lost 5 bases and the J gene lost 0 bases, with 10 bases spanning the gap. The CDR3 reads CASSRAAATNEKLFF. In nucleotides, the CDR3 is TGTGCCAGTAGTCGTGCGGCAGCAACTAATGAAAAACTGTTTTTT.

The chain uses TRBV9 and TRBJ2-1, with 10 bases lining up with TRBD2. The CDR3 loop spans 20 amino acids. Germline loops: CDR1 SGDLS, CDR2 YYNGEE. Losses at the gene ends were 4 bases for V and 0 bases for J; bases not matched to a gene: 16. The CDR3 bases are TGTGCCAGCAGCCTACCTCCGGGACTAGCGATACACAGCTCCTACAATGAGCAGTTCTTC. It specifies CASSLPPGLAIHSSYNEQFF.